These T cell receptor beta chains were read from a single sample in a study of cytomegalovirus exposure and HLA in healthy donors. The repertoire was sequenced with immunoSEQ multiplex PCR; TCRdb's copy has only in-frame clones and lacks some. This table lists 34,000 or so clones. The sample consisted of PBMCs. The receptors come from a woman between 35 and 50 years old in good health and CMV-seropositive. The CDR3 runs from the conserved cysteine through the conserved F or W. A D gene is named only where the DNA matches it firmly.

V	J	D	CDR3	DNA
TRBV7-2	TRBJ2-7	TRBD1	CASSFRGQVSYEQYF	TGTGCCAGCAGCTTTCGAGGACAGGTCTCCTACGAGCAGTACTTC
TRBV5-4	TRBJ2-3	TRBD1	CASSWVPTGPSTDTQYF	TGTGCCAGCAGCTGGGTCCCGACAGGGCCTAGCACAGATACGCAGTATTTT
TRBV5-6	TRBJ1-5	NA	CASSLRTVMDQPQHF	TGTGCCAGCAGCTTGAGGACTGTTATGGATCAGCCCCAGCATTTT
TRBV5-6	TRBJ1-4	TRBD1	CASSLKGANEKLFF	TGTGCCAGCAGCTTGAAGGGGGCGAATGAAAAACTGTTTTTT
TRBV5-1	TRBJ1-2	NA	CASSLLEGGTYGYTF	TGCGCCAGCAGCTTGCTTGAGGGTGGCACCTATGGCTACACCTTC
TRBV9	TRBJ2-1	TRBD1	CASSPYPGTGGDEQFF	TGTGCCAGCAGCCCGTACCCTGGGACAGGGGGTGATGAGCAGTTCTTC
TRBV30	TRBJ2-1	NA	CAWSSRNEQFF	TGTGCCTGGTCTTCCAGGAATGAGCAGTTCTTC
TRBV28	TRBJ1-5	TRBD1	CASSGTGNQPQHF	TGTGCCAGCAGTGGGACAGGGAATCAGCCCCAGCATTTT
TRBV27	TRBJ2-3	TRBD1	CASSLLMGTGVTDTQYF	TGTGCCAGCAGTTTGTTAATGGGGACAGGGGTCACAGATACGCAGTATTTT
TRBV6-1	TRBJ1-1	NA	CASSARQAGRTEAFF	TGTGCCAGCAGTGCCAGACAGGCCGGAAGAACTGAAGCTTTCTTT
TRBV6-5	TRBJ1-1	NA	CASIGLARTEAFF	TGTGCCAGCATTGGGTTGGCTAGGACTGAAGCTTTCTTT
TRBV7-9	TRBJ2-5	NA	CASRIGDQETQYF	TGTGCCAGCAGAATCGGGGACCAAGAGACCCAGTACTTC
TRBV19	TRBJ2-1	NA	CASSIWTTRDEQFF	TGTGCCAGTAGTATCTGGACCACGAGGGATGAGCAGTTCTTC
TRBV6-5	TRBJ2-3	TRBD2	CASSYGASGNTDTQYF	TGTGCCAGCAGTTACGGCGCTAGCGGGAATACAGATACGCAGTATTTT
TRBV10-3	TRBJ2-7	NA	CAISVQGIYEQYF	TGTGCCATCAGTGTTCAGGGTATCTACGAGCAGTACTTC
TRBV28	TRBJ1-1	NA	CASTDLISTEAFF	TGTGCCAGCACCGATTTAATTAGCACTGAAGCTTTCTTT
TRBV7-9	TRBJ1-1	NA	CASSLFSTEAFF	TGTGCCAGCAGCTTATTTAGCACTGAAGCTTTCTTT
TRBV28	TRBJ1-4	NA	CATREATNEKLFF	TGTGCCACCAGAGAGGCAACTAATGAAAAACTGTTTTTT
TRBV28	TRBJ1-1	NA	CASTSPSGVGGTEAFF	TGTGCCAGCACCTCACCAAGCGGGGTTGGTGGCACTGAAGCTTTCTTT
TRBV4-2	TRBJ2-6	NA	CASTPRTGSGANVLTF	TGTGCCAGCACCCCACGCACAGGTTCTGGGGCCAACGTCCTGACTTTC
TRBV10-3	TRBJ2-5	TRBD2	CAISDDRGGRGETQYF	TGTGCCATCAGTGACGACCGGGGGGGCCGTGGAGAGACCCAGTACTTC
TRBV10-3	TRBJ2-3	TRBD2	CAISAVTSGTDTQYF	TGTGCCATATCGGCAGTGACTAGCGGAACAGATACGCAGTATTTT
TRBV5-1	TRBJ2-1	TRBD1	CASSSQPGQGYNEQFF	TGCGCCAGTTCGAGCCAACCGGGACAGGGATACAATGAGCAGTTCTTC
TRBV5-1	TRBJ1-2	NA	CASSLKGDYGYTF	TGCGCCAGCAGCTTGAAGGGGGACTATGGCTACACCTTC
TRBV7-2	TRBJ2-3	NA	CASSFGQNTDTQYF	TGTGCCAGCAGTTTCGGACAGAACACAGATACGCAGTATTTT
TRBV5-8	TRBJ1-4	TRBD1	CASSAVGTGVPNEKLFF	TGTGCCAGCAGCGCCGTAGGGACAGGCGTTCCTAATGAAAAACTGTTTTTT
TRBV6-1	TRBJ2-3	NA	CASIEGASTDTQYF	TGTGCCAGCATCGAAGGGGCGAGCACAGATACGCAGTATTTT
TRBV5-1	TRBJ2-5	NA	CASSSTGGGETQYF	TGCGCCAGCAGTTCCACAGGGGGGGGCGAGACCCAGTACTTC
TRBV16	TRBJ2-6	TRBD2	CASSRTSGRSGANVLTF	TGTGCCAGCAGCCGTACTAGCGGGAGGTCTGGGGCCAACGTCCTGACTTTC